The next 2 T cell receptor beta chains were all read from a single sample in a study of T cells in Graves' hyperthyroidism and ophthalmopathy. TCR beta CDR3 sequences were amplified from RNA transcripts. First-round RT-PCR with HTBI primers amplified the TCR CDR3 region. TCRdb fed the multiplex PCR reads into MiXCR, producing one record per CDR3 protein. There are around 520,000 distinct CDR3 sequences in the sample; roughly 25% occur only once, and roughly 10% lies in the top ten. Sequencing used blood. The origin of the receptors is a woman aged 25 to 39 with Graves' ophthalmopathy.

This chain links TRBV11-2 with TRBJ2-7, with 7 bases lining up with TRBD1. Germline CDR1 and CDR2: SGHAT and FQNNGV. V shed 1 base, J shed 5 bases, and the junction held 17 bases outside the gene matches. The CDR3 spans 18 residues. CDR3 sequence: CASSLVVTGKFRVHEQYF. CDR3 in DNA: TGTGCCAGCAGCTTAGTCGTGACAGGGAAATTCAGGGTCCACGAGCAGTACTTC.

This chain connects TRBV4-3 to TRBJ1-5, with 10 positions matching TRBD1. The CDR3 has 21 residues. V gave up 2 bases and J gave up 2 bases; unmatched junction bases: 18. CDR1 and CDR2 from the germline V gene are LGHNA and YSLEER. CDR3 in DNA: TGCGCCAGCAGCCAAATGCGAAGCACCGGGACAGGGGTTAATGGCAATCAGCCCCAGCATTTT. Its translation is CASSQMRSTGTGVNGNQPQHF.